The clone carrying this T cell receptor beta chain has more than one count but fewer than ten. What it binds is unknown. The entry originates in a study of cytomegalovirus exposure and HLA in healthy donors. Study outcomes and limitations: For presence/absence analyses, sequencing depth was assumed to be roughly uniform across donors. A reported reduction in N-insertions relative to the approximately 670-donor mean was seen in an Asian-associated ancestry cluster in a later analysis. Reported findings show TCR beta sequences accurately forecast HLA-A and HLA-B alleles in most subjects.

PCR amplification relied on 60 Vbeta primers (plus 13 Jbeta primers). Per the authors' pipeline: Later work found 65 million to 85 million unique TCR beta chains, with about 10 million shared. Sequenced by immunoSEQ multiplex PCR; TCRdb stores in-frame clones only, minus some. V and J calls and clone size are copied from that table; D and trimming were computed from the DNA. This table holds some 88,000 clones, roughly three fifths found once. This clonotype originated in a woman in her 30s in good health and CMV-seronegative. Sample: PBMCs.

The CDR3 nucleotides read TGTGCCAGCTCACCGGGACAGGGCAAGGGCGGAGGCTACGAGCAGTACTTC. Translated, it gives CASSPGQGKGGGYEQYF. This chain joins TRBV18 and TRBJ2-7; 9 bases fit TRBD1. This CDR3 spans 17 amino acids. The germline CDR1 and CDR2 sequences are KGHSH and LQKENI. Trimming removed 3 bases from V and 3 bases from J; junction bases left unmatched: 12.